Listed below are T cell receptor beta chains from one sample, sequenced in a study of T cell changes during pregnancy in multiple sclerosis. Assay used: immunoSEQ multiplex PCR; TCRdb lists only in-frame clones, some missing. The sample lists about 39,000 clones, about 94% occurring once. Specimen: CD4+ T cells from peripheral blood mononuclear cells, collected after pregnancy. The receptors originated from a female donor with multiple sclerosis, enrolled in a pregnancy study. Each CDR3 is given with its conserved first and last residue. The D gene is left open where the match is weak. Clone size, where shown, is once, few, many, or a class for clones that have expanded.

clone_size j_call d_call v_call cdr3_nt cdr3_aa
NA TRBJ2-7 TRBD1 TRBV10-3 TGTGCCATCAGTGGGACAGGAAATTCCTACGAGCAGTACTTC CAISGTGNSYEQYF
NA TRBJ2-1 NA TRBV6-1 TGTGCCAGCAGCAGACAGGCGAGCTCCTACAATGAGCAGTTCTTC CASSRQASSYNEQFF
once TRBJ1-1 NA TRBV2 TGTGCCAGCAGAGCCCCCCTTGTGAACACTGAAGCTTTCTTT CASRAPLVNTEAFF
NA TRBJ2-6 TRBD1 TRBV5-5 TGTGCCAGCAGCTTTACAGGGGTCGCGAGCTCTGGGGCCAACGTCCTGACTTTC CASSFTGVASSGANVLTF
NA TRBJ1-2 NA TRBV5-4 TGTGCCAGCAGCTTGGGGGGGCGCGATGGCTACACCTTC CASSLGGRDGYTF
NA TRBJ1-2 TRBD1 TRBV5-1 TGCGCCAGCAGCTTTTCCGACAGGGCCCACGAAGATAATGGCTACACCTTC CASSFSDRAHEDNGYTF
NA TRBJ1-1 TRBD1 TRBV10-3 TGTGCCATCAGTGAGGCCAATTCACAGGGGGCGAACACTGAAGCTTTCTTT CAISEANSQGANTEAFF
NA TRBJ1-5 NA TRBV6-5 TGTGCCAGCAGTTACTCACAGGCTTTTAATCAGCCCCAGCATTTT CASSYSQAFNQPQHF
NA TRBJ2-7 TRBD1 TRBV7-9 TGTGCCAGCAGCCGGGACAGGACCATCTACGAGCAGTACTTC CASSRDRTIYEQYF
NA TRBJ2-7 TRBD2 TRBV7-2 TGTGCCAGCAGTGGGACTAGCACCGGCGAGCAGTACTTC CASSGTSTGEQYF
NA TRBJ1-1 NA TRBV7-3 TGTGCCAGCAGCTACGACATGCTCTCTGAAGCTTTCTTT CASSYDMLSEAFF
once TRBJ1-1 TRBD1 TRBV7-3 TGTGCCAGCAGCGCGACAGGGACCACTGAAGCTTTCTTT CASSATGTTEAFF
NA TRBJ2-7 NA TRBV29-1 TGCAGCGTTGATTCAGGGGATACTTCCTACGAGCAGTACTTC CSVDSGDTSYEQYF
NA TRBJ2-1 TRBD2 TRBV9 TGTGCCAGCAGCGTAGATCTGGTAGCGGGGGGCCAGCAGTTCTTC CASSVDLVAGGQQFF
NA TRBJ2-4 TRBD2 TRBV2 TGTGCCAGCAGTTCTAGCGGGGGGACGTTCGGAGCCAAAAACATTCAGTACTTC CASSSSGGTFGAKNIQYF
NA TRBJ1-1 TRBD1 TRBV29-1 TGCACCGCCCTAGGGACAGGGGGGGTGAACACTGAAGCTTTCTTT CTALGTGGVNTEAFF
NA TRBJ2-5 TRBD2 TRBV2 TGTGCCAGCAGTGAAACACTAGCGGGGGCAGGGGAGACCCAGTACTTC CASSETLAGAGETQYF
once TRBJ2-3 NA TRBV30 TGTACCGGGACAACCACCGGTACGCAGTATTTT CTGTTTGTQYF
NA TRBJ1-3 NA TRBV6-5 TGTGCCAGCAGTTACGACAAGCTCTCTGGAAACACCATATATTTT CASSYDKLSGNTIYF
NA TRBJ2-6 TRBD1 TRBV5-1 TGCGCCAGCAGCTTGTGGGACAGGGCCGGGGGGCAAACTGCTGGGGCCAACGTCCTGACTTTC CASSLWDRAGGQTAGANVLTF
NA TRBJ2-2 NA TRBV18 TGTGCCAGCTCACCAGACAGTACACCATACACCGGGGAGCTGTTTTTT CASSPDSTPYTGELFF
NA TRBJ1-6 TRBD1 TRBV18 TGTGCCAGCTCACCCATTGACAGGGGTGGTTCACCCCTCCACTTT CASSPIDRGGSPLHF
NA TRBJ1-2 NA TRBV5-1 TGCGCCAGCAGTGGAGAGGGCTACACCTTC CASSGEGYTF
NA TRBJ1-2 NA TRBV11-1 TGTGCCAGCAGCGACAGTTATACCTATGGCTACACCTTC CASSDSYTYGYTF
NA TRBJ2-2 NA TRBV13 TGTGCCAGCAGCTTAGGCCTACCGAACACCGGGGAGCTGTTTTTT CASSLGLPNTGELFF
few TRBJ2-7 NA TRBV9 TGTGCCAGCAGCGCCGGGAGCGGAGGCGAGCAGTACTTC CASSAGSGGEQYF
NA TRBJ2-2 TRBD1 TRBV5-1 TGCGCCAGCAGCCTATGGACAGGGAACGCCGGGGAGCTGTTTTTT CASSLWTGNAGELFF
once TRBJ2-5 NA TRBV9 TGTGCCAGCAGCCCCTCGGGGGACGGGGGTGGGGAGACCCAGTACTTC CASSPSGDGGGETQYF
NA TRBJ1-5 NA TRBV7-9 TGTGCCAGCAGCTTAACCGGGTCGGGCAATCAGCCCCAGCATTTT CASSLTGSGNQPQHF
NA TRBJ1-1 NA TRBV6-1 TGTGCCAGCCGAAGGGGCATGAACACTGAAGCTTTCTTT CASRRGMNTEAFF
NA TRBJ1-3 NA TRBV4-1 TGCGCCAGCAGCCGTATCGGGGTGTCTGGAAACACCATATATTTT CASSRIGVSGNTIYF
NA TRBJ1-4 TRBD1 TRBV27 TGTGCCAGCAGTTTATTGGGACAGGGCCCCGAAAAACTGTTTTTT CASSLLGQGPEKLFF
NA TRBJ2-1 TRBD2 TRBV29-1 TGCAGCGTTAGGCCTAGCGGGGGCGATGAGCAGTTCTTC CSVRPSGGDEQFF
NA TRBJ1-3 NA TRBV5-6 TGTGCCAGCAGCTTGCAGGGCTCTGGAAACACCATATATTTT CASSLQGSGNTIYF
few TRBJ2-1 TRBD2 TRBV5-1 TGCGCCAGCAGCTTCGAGCGGGGGGGCGGGAATTACAATGAGCAGTTCTTC CASSFERGGGNYNEQFF
NA TRBJ2-7 NA TRBV27 TGTGCCAGCAGTTTACCGAAAAAGCCGTACGAGCAGTACTTC CASSLPKKPYEQYF
NA TRBJ2-7 NA TRBV19 TGTGCCAGTAGCCCGGGACTTCCCTACGAGCAGTACTTC CASSPGLPYEQYF
NA TRBJ2-1 NA TRBV5-1 TGCGCCAGCAGCCTCGGACGGGTCAAAGGGGATGAGCAGTTCTTC CASSLGRVKGDEQFF
NA TRBJ1-2 TRBD1 TRBV5-5 TGTGCCAGCAGCTGGGGACAGGGTGTAGGCTACACCTTC CASSWGQGVGYTF
NA TRBJ1-2 NA TRBV5-1 TGCGCCAGCAGCTTGGAGCCGGGGGAGCCGATCTATGGCTACACCTTC CASSLEPGEPIYGYTF
NA TRBJ1-1 NA TRBV19 TGTGCCAGTAGTATTCACGGTGTGGACACTGAAGCTTTCTTT CASSIHGVDTEAFF
NA TRBJ1-1 NA TRBV28 TGTGCCAGCAGTTTGGGTGGGCAGGGGCGCTTGAACACTGAAGCTTTCTTT CASSLGGQGRLNTEAFF
NA TRBJ2-3 TRBD2 TRBV5-1 TGCGCCAGCAGACCTGTCAGGGCGACGGGGGAGGGAGATACGCAGTATTTT CASRPVRATGEGDTQYF
NA TRBJ2-7 TRBD1 TRBV2 TGTGCCAGCGGAGACAGGGGGCGCGGGGAGCAGTACTTC CASGDRGRGEQYF
NA TRBJ2-2 TRBD1 TRBV6-1 TGTGCCAGCACCTCCGGGACAGGGAACACCGGGGAGCTGTTTTTT CASTSGTGNTGELFF
few TRBJ1-1 NA TRBV7-2 TGTGCCAGCAGCTTAGCCGGCAGGGGCAGTGAAGCTTTCTTT CASSLAGRGSEAFF
NA TRBJ2-7 NA TRBV9 TGTGCCAGCAGCCCCAGGGGTCGGCAAGGGGACTACGAGCAGTACTTC CASSPRGRQGDYEQYF
NA TRBJ2-5 NA TRBV28 TGTGCCAGCACGTTTAGCGCGGGAAGAGGGACCCAGTACTTC CASTFSAGRGTQYF
NA TRBJ2-6 NA TRBV9 TGTGCCAGCAGCGTAGAGGGGTCTGGGGCCAACGTCCTGACTTTC CASSVEGSGANVLTF
NA TRBJ2-4 TRBD1 TRBV5-6 TGTGCCAGCAGCTTACAGGGGGCCATTCAGTACTTC CASSLQGAIQYF
NA TRBJ1-6 NA TRBV6-1 TGTGCCAGCGTTCAAAGGGGCTATTCACCCCTCCACTTT CASVQRGYSPLHF
NA TRBJ2-3 TRBD2 TRBV5-5 TGTGCCAGCAGCCGGACTAGCGGGGGGGCCGGGCCAACAGATACGCAGTATTTT CASSRTSGGAGPTDTQYF
NA TRBJ2-1 TRBD1 TRBV7-2 TGTGCCAGCAGTTCGACCGGGACAGGGATTTTTGAGCAGTTCTTC CASSSTGTGIFEQFF
NA TRBJ1-1 NA TRBV7-8 TGTGCCAGCAGCTTAGGGTTGTTCGGGGGGAACACTGAAGCTTTCTTT CASSLGLFGGNTEAFF
NA TRBJ1-1 TRBD1 TRBV6-1 TGTGCCAGCAGTGAACGGGCAGGGGGGTGGGGCACTGAAGCTTTCTTT CASSERAGGWGTEAFF